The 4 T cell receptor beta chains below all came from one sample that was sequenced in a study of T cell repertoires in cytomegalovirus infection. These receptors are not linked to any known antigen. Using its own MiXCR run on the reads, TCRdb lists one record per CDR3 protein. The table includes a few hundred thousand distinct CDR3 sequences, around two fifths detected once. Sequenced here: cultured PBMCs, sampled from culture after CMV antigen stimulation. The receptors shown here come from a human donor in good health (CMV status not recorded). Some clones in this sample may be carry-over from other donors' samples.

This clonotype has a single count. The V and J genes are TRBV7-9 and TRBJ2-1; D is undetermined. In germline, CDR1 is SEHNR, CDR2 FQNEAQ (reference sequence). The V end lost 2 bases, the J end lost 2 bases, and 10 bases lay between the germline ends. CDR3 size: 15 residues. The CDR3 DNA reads TGTGCCAGCAGCTTAACCCTCGACGCCTACAATGAGCAGTTCTTC. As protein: CASSLTLDAYNEQFF. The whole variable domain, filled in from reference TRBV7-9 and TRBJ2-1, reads DTGVSQNPRHKITKRGQNVTFRCDPISEHNRLYWYRQTLGQGPEFLTYFQNEAQLEKSRLLSDRFSAERPKGSFSTLEIQRTEQGDSAMYLCASSLTLDAYNEQFFGPGTRLTVL.

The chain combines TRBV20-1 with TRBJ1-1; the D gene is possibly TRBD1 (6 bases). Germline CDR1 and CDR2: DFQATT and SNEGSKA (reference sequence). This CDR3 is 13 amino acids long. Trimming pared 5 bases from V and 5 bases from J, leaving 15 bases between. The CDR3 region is CSAGAARGTEAFF. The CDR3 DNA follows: TGCAGTGCTGGGGCAGCCAGGGGTACTGAAGCTTTCTTT.

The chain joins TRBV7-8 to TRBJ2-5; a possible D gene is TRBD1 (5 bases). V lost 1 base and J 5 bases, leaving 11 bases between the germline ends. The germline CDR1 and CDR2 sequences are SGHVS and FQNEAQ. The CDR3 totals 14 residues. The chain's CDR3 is CASSLVTAGETQYF. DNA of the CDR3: TGTGCCAGCAGCTTAGTGACAGCTGGGGAGACCCAGTACTTC.

The CDR3 loop reads CASSLMRDTQYF. For the CDR3, the DNA is TGTGCCAGCAGTCTCATGAGAGATACGCAGTATTTT. The rearrangement uses TRBV12-3 or TRBV12-4 and TRBJ2-3; D not resolved. Trimming cost V 5 bases and J 5 bases, with 8 bases left between them. The CDR3 totals 12 residues.